This paragraph covers one T cell receptor (beta chain) sequence. As yet, its antigen is unknown. The data originate from a study of T cells in tuberculosis. Study overall: Sequenced TCRs come from CD1B-GMM tetramer-binding T cells. Findings and caveats of the study: Active tuberculosis cases were adults; controls were adolescents. The TCR-beta difference was not significant; alpha differences partly reflected length. Active tuberculosis TCR-alpha repertoires lay closer to GMM-specific TCRs than IGRA-negative controls, suggesting clonal expansion.

Sequencing used immunoSEQ multiplex PCR; TCRdb keeps in-frame clones, though not all of them. The table lists about 22,000 clones, approximately 97% of them singletons. CDR1 is SNHLY and CDR2 is FYNNEI in the germline V gene. The CDR3 loop spans 13 amino acids. V was trimmed by 9 bases and J by 4 bases, leaving 15 bases between them. Sequences were obtained from PBMCs. This chain connects TRBV2 to TRBJ1-2; D might be TRBD1 (5 bases). The TCR comes from a donor between 10 and 35 years old with latent tuberculosis or without tuberculosis infection. CDR3 sequence: CARSSTETYGYTF. CDR3 bases: TGTGCCAGGAGTTCGACAGAGACCTATGGCTACACCTTC.